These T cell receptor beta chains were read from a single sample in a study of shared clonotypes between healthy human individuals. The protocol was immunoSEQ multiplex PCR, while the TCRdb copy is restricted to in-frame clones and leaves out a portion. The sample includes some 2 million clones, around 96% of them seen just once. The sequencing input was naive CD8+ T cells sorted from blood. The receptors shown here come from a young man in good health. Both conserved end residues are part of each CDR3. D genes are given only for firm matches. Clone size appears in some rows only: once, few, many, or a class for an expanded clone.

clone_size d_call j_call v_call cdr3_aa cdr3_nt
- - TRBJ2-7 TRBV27 CASGHYEQYF TGTGCCAGTGGACACTACGAGCAGTACTTC
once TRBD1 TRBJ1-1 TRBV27 CASSLGSGTGGTEAFF TGTGCCAGCAGTTTAGGATCGGGGACAGGGGGAACTGAAGCTTTCTTT
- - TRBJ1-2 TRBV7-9 CASSSQGFYGYTF TGTGCCAGCAGCTCACAGGGTTTTTATGGCTACACCTTC
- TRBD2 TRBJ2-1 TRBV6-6 CASSPGLAPNEQFF TGTGCCAGCAGTCCGGGACTAGCGCCTAATGAGCAGTTCTTC
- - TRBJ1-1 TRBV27 CASSFQASGEAFF TGTGCCAGCAGTTTTCAGGCTTCGGGGGAAGCTTTCTTT
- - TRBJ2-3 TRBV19 CASSTGGTDTQYF TGTGCCAGTAGCACAGGAGGCACAGATACGCAGTATTTT
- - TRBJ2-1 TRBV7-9 CASLGLPYNEQFF TGTGCCAGCCTGGGACTGCCCTACAATGAGCAGTTCTTC
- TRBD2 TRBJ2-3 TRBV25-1 CASSPPQLAGITDTQYF TGTGCCAGCAGTCCTCCTCAACTAGCGGGAATAACAGATACGCAGTATTTT
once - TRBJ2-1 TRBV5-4 CASSWTYNEQFF TGTGCCAGCAGCTGGACTTACAATGAGCAGTTCTTC
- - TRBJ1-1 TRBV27 CASSFFAGANTEAFF TGTGCCAGCAGTTTTTTCGCGGGGGCCAACACTGAAGCTTTCTTT
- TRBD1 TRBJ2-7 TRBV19 CASSMEQGAYEQYF TGTGCCAGTAGTATGGAGCAGGGGGCCTACGAGCAGTACTTC
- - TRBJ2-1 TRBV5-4 CASSLLDYANEQFF TGTGCCAGCAGCCTACTTGACTACGCGAATGAGCAGTTCTTC
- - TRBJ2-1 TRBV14 CASSQTTGILYNEQFF TGTGCCAGCAGCCAAACTACCGGGATCCTTTACAATGAGCAGTTCTTC
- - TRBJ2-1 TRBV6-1 CASSEWGASSYNEQFF TGTGCCAGCAGTGAATGGGGAGCGAGCTCCTACAATGAGCAGTTCTTC
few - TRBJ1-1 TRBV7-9 CASRTEVEVAFF TGTGCCAGCAGGACTGAGGTGGAGGTAGCTTTCTTT
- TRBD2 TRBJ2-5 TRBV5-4 CASSSLADFQETQYF TGTGCCAGCAGCTCCCTAGCGGATTTCCAAGAGACCCAGTACTTC
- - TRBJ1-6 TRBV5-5 CASSDASSHNSPLHF TGTGCCAGCAGCGACGCCAGCAGTCATAATTCACCCCTCCACTTT
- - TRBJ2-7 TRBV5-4 CASSPGATYEQYF TGTGCCAGCAGTCCCGGGGCCACCTACGAGCAGTACTTC
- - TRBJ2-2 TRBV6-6 CASSYPPGELFF TGTGCCAGCAGTTACCCCCCCGGGGAGCTGTTTTTT
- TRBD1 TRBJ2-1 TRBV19 CASSMVGQGVNEQFF TGTGCCAGTAGTATGGTGGGACAGGGGGTCAATGAGCAGTTCTTC
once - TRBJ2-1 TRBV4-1 CASSQDRGEYNEQFF TGCGCCAGCAGCCAAGACAGGGGGGAATACAATGAGCAGTTCTTC
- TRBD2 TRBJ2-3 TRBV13 CASSPLGLASLTDTQYF TGTGCCAGCAGCCCACTGGGACTAGCGAGCCTGACAGATACGCAGTATTTT
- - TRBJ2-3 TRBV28 CASSLFSSYTQYF TGTGCCAGCAGTTTATTTAGTAGCTATACGCAGTATTTT
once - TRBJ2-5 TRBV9 CASSPSGGYQETQYF TGTGCCAGCAGCCCATCAGGGGGGTACCAAGAGACCCAGTACTTC